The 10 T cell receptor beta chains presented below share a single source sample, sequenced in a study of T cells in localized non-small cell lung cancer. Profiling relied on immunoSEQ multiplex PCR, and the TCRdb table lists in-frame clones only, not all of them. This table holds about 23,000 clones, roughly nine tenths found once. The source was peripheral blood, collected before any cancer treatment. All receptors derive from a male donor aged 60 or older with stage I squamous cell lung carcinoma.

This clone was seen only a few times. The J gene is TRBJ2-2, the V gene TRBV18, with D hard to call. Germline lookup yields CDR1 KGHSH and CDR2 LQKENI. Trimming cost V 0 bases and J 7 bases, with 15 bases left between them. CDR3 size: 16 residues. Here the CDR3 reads CASSPPTGLSVGELFF. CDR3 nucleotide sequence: TGTGCCAGCTCACCACCGACTGGCTTATCCGTCGGGGAGCTGTTTTTT. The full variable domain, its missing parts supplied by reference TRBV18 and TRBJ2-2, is NAGVMQNPRHLVRRRGQEARLRCSPMKGHSHVYWYRQLPEEGLKFMVYLQKENIIDESGMPKERFSAEFPKEGPSILRIQQVVRGDSAAYFCASSPPTGLSVGELFFGEGSRLTVL.

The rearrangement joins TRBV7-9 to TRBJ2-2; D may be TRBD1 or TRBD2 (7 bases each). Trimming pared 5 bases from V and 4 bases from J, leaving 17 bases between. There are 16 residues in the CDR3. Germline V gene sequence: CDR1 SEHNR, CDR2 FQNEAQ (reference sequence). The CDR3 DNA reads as TGTGCCAGCAGCCCCCAGGGGGGGGGAATCACCGGGGAGCTGTTTTTT. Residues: CASSPQGGGITGELFF.

The CDR3 coding sequence is TGCGCCAGCAGCTTGGGGGGGACTGATCCTAAAGCTTTCTTT. The encoded protein is CASSLGGTDPKAFF. This chain links TRBV5-1 with TRBJ1-1, with a weak D call TRBD1 (5 bases). Deletions cut 0 bases from V and 9 bases from J, with 15 bases between. The germline V gene has CDR1 SGHRS and CDR2 YFSETQ. The CDR3 covers 14 residues.

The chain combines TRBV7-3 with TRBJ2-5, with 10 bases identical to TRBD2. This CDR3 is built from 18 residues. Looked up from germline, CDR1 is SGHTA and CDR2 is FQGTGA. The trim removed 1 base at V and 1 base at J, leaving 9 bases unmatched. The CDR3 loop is CASSLRTSGLLSQETQYF. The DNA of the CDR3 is TGTGCCAGCAGCTTAAGGACTAGCGGACTTCTGAGCCAAGAGACCCAGTACTTC.

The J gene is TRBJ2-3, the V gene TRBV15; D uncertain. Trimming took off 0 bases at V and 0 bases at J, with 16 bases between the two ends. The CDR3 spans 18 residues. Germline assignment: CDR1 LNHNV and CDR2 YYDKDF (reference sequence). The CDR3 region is CATSRDDPTVGSTDTQYF. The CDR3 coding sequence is TGTGCCACCAGCAGAGATGACCCCACAGTCGGGAGCACAGATACGCAGTATTTT. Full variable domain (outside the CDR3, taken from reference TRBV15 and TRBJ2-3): DAMVIQNPRYQVTQFGKPVTLSCSQTLNHNVMYWYQQKSSQAPKLLFHYYDKDFNNEADTPDNFQSRRPNTSFCFLDIRSPGLGDTAMYLCATSRDDPTVGSTDTQYFGPGTRLTVL.

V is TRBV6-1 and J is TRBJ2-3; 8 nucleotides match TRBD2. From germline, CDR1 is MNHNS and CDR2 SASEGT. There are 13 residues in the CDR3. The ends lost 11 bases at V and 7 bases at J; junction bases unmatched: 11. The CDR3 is CAVGGDYRNTQYF. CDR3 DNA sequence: TGTGCCGTCGGGGGGGACTACAGAAATACGCAGTATTTT.

The CDR3 here is CSARGTGESYEQYF. The CDR3, as DNA: TGCAGCGCTCGGGGGACAGGGGAATCCTACGAGCAGTACTTC. The V gene is TRBV29-1, the J gene TRBJ2-7, with 10 bases that match TRBD1. Trimming took 7 bases from V and 1 from J; bases not matched to a gene: 7. This CDR3 has 14 residues. The germline gives CDR1 SQVTM, CDR2 ANQGSEA.

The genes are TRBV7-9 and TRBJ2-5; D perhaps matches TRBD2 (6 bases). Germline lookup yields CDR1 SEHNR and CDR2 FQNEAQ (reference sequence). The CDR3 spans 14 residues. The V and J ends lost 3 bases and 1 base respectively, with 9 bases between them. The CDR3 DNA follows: TGTGCCAGCAGCTTGTGGGGACTCCAAGAGACCCAGTACTTC. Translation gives CASSLWGLQETQYF.

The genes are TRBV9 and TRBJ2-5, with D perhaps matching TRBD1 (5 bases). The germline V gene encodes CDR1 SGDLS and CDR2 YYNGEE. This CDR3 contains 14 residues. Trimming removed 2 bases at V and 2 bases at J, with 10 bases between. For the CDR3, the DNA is TGTGCCAGCAGCGTTCAGGGTGATCAAGAGACCCAGTACTTC. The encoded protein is CASSVQGDQETQYF. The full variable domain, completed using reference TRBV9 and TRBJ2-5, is DSGVTQTPKHLITATGQRVTLRCSPRSGDLSVYWYQQSLDQGLQFLIQYYNGEERAKGNILERFSAQQFPDLHSELNLSSLELGDSALYFCASSVQGDQETQYFGPGTRLLVL.

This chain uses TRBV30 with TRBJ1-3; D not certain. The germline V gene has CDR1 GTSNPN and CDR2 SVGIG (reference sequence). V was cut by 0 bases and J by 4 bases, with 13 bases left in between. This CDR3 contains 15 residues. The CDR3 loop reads CAWSVLPTMGNTIYF. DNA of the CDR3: TGTGCCTGGAGTGTCCTCCCGACTATGGGAAACACCATATATTTT.